This T cell receptor (beta chain) originates from a study of healthy donors' naive CD4 and CD8 T cells. Overall study findings and caveats: A reported CD4+/CD8+ bias affected most V and J genes in naive cells. Bias from naive T cell homeostatic proliferation was not addressed. Alpha and beta chains were sequenced in bulk without pairing.

Each TCR library used approximately 500 ng of total RNA and a linear amplification protocol. TCRdb reprocessed the reads with MiXCR, giving one entry per CDR3 protein. The sample shows approximately 180,000 distinct CDR3 sequences, 65% to 75% of them seen only once. Germline V gene lookup returns CDR1 MNHEY and CDR2 SMNVEV (reference sequence). Trimming shortened V by 3 bases and J by 1 base, and 9 bases separated the two germline ends. The CDR3 loop spans 14 amino acids. This clonotype was seen once. What it binds is unknown. The sequence was collected from a pool of human donors in good health; the sample pools cells from several healthy donors. V and J are TRBV27 and TRBJ2-5; weak D call: TRBD2 (6 bases). Sequencing used naive CD4+ and CD8+ T cells sorted from blood, pooled from several donors. The DNA for the CDR3 is TGTGCCAGCAGTTTGATAGCGGCCCAAGAGACCCAGTACTTC. It yields the protein CASSLIAAQETQYF.